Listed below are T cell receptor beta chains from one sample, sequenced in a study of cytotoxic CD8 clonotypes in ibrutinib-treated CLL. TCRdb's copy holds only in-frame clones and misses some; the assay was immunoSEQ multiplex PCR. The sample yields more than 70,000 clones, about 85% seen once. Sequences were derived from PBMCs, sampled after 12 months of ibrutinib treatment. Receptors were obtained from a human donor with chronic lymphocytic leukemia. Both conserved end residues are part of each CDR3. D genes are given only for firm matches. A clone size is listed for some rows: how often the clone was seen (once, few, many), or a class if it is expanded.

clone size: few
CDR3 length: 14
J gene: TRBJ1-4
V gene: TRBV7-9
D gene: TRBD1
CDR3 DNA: TGTGCCAGCAGCTTAGGACAGGGAGGGGAAAAACTGTTTTTT
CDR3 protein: CASSLGQGGEKLFF

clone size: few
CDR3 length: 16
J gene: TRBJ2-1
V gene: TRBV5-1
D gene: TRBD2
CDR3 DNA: TGCGCCAGCAGCTTGGGAAGACTAGCGGGAGGCAATGAGCAGTTCTTC
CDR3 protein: CASSLGRLAGGNEQFF

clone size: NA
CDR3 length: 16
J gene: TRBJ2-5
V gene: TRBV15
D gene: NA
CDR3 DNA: TGTGCCACCAGCAGAGAGAGCCTTGGGAGTGCAGAGACCCAGTACTTC
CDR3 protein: CATSRESLGSAETQYF

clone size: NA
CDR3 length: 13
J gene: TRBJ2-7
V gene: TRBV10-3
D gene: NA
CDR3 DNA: TGTGCCATCAGTGAGTCGAACTCCTACGAGCAGTACTTC
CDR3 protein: CAISESNSYEQYF

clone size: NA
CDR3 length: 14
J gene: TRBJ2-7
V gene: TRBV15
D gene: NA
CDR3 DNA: TGTGCCACCAGCGAACCGGGACTCCTCTACGAGCAGTACTTC
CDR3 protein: CATSEPGLLYEQYF

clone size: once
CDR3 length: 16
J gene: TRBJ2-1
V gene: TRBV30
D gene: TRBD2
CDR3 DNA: TGTGCCTGGAGTGTAATTTCCTGGGGGGGGTACAATGAGCAGTTCTTC
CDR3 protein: CAWSVISWGGYNEQFF

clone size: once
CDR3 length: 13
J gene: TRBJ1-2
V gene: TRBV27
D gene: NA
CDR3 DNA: TGTGCCAGCAGTTTATCCCCCAGCTATGGCTACACCTTC
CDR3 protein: CASSLSPSYGYTF

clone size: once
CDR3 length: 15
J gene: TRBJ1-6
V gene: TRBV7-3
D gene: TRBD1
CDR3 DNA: TGTGCCAGCAGCTTAATCGGGACAGGGGTGTCACCCCTCCACTTT
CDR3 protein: CASSLIGTGVSPLHF

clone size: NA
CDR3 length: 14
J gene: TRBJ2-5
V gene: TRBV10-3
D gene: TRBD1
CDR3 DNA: TGTGCCATCAGTGACCCCAGGGGGCAAGAGACCCAGTACTTC
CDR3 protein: CAISDPRGQETQYF

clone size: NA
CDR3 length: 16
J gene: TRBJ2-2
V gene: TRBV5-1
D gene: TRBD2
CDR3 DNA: TGCGCCAGCAGCTTTACTAGCGGGGCATCCACCGGGGAGCTGTTTTTT
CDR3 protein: CASSFTSGASTGELFF

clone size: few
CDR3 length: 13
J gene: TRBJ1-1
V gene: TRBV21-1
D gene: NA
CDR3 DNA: TGTGCCAGCACCCTAGGACAGAACACTGAAGCTTTCTTT
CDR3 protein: CASTLGQNTEAFF

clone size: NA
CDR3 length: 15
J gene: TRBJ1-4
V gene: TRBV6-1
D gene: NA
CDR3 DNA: TGTGCCAGCACAGGCGGGGGGGCAGGTAATGAAAAACTGTTTTTT
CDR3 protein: CASTGGGAGNEKLFF

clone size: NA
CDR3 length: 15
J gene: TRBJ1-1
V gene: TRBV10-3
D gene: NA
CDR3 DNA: TGTGCCATCAGGGACCGCACTGCTCCGAACACTGAAGCTTTCTTT
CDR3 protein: CAIRDRTAPNTEAFF

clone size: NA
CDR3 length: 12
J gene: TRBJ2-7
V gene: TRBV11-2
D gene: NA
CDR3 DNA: TGTGCCAGCAGCTTTCCTGGAGCGGGGCAGTACTTC
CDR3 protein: CASSFPGAGQYF

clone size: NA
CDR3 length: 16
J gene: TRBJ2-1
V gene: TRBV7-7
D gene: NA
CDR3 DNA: TGTGCTAGCAGCTTAAACCGGGGGGCGACCGGGGATGAGCAGTTCTTC
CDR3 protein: CASSLNRGATGDEQFF

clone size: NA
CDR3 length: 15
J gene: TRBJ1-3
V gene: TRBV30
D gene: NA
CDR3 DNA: TGTGCCTGGATGGGTCAGGCCTTCGGCGGAAACACCATATATTTT
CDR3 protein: CAWMGQAFGGNTIYF

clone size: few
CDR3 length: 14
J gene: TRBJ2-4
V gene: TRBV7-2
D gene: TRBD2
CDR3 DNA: TGTGCCAGCAGCCCCCGGGGGGGTTTTGGATTTCAGTACTTC
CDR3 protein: CASSPRGGFGFQYF

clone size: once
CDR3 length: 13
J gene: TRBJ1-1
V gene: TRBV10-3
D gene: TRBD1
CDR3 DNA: TGTGCCATCAGCCCGGGACAGGGCACTGAAGCTTTCTTT
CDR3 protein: CAISPGQGTEAFF

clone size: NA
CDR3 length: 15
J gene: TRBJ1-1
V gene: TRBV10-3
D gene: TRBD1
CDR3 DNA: TGTGCCATCTCCCGGCACAGGGGACCGAACACTGAAGCTTTCTTT
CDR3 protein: CAISRHRGPNTEAFF

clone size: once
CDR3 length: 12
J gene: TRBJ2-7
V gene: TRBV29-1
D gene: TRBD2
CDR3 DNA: TGCAGCGTCTCGGGACTAGCGGGAGAGGGGTACTTC
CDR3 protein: CSVSGLAGEGYF

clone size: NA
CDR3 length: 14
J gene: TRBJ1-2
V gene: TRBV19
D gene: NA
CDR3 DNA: TGTGCCAGTAGTATGGGAGACAGAATCTATGGCTACACCTTC
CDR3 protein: CASSMGDRIYGYTF

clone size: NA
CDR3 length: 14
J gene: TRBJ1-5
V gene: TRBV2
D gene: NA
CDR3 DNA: TGTGCCAGCAGTACGCAGGGTGTCAATCAGCCCCAGCATTTT
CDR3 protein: CASSTQGVNQPQHF

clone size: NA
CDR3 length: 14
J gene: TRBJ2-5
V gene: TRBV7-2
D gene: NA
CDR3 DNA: TGTGCCAGCAGCGCTGTCGGCCACCAAGAGACCCAGTACTTC
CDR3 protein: CASSAVGHQETQYF

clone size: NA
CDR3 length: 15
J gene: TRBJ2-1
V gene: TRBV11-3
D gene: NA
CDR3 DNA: TGTGCCAGCAGCTTGGGTCCGGCCAGCTACAATGAGCAGTTCTTC
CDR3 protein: CASSLGPASYNEQFF

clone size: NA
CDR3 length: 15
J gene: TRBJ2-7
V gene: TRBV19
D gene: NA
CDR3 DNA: TGTGCCAGTAGTATACGCACAGGGCTGGGATACGAGCAGTACTTC
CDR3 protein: CASSIRTGLGYEQYF

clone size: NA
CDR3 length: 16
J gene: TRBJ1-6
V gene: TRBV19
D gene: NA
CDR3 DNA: TGTGCCAGTACCGTAGGACGGGCCCCGTCAAGTTCACCCCTCCACTTT
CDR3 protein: CASTVGRAPSSSPLHF

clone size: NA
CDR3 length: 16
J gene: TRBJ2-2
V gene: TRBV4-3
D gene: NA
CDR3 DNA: TGCGCCAGCAGCCAAGGGAGGGGGTGGGACACCGGGGAGCTGTTTTTT
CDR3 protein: CASSQGRGWDTGELFF

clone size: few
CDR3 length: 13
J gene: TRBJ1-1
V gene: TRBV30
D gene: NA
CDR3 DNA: TGTGCCTGGAGTGCACACCTGAACACTGAAGCTTTCTTT
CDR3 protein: CAWSAHLNTEAFF

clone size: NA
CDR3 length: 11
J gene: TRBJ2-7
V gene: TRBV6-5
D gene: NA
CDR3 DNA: TGTGCCAGCAGAACCAGAAGGGAGCAGTACTTC
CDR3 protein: CASRTRREQYF

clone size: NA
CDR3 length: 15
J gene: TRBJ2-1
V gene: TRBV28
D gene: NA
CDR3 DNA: TGTGCCAGCAGCTTACAGACTAGAAGCGCGAATGAGCAGTTCTTC
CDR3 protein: CASSLQTRSANEQFF